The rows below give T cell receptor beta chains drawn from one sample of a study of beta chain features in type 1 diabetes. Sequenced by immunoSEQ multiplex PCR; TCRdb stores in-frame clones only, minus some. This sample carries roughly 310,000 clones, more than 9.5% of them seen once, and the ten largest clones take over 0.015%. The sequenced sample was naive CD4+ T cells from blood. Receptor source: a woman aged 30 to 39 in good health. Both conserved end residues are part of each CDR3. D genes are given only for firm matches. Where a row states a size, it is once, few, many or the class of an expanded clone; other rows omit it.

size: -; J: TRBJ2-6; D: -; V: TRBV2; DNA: TGTGCCACGAAGGGGTACCTGACTGGGGCCAACGTCCTGACTTTC; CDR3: CATKGYLTGANVLTF
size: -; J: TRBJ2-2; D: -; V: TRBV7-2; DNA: TGTGCCAGCAGCCGAACGACAGGGAACACCGGGGAGCTGTTTTTT; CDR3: CASSRTTGNTGELFF
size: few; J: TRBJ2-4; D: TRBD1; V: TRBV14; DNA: TGTGCCAGCAGCCATTGGGACAGCATAAACATTCAGTACTTC; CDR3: CASSHWDSINIQYF
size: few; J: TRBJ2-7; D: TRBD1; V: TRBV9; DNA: TGTGCCAGCAGCGCCCGGGACAGATCCTACGAGCAGTACTTC; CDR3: CASSARDRSYEQYF
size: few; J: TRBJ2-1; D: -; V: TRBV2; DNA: TGTGCCAGCAGTGATCGTAGTAACTCCTACAATGAGCAGTTCTTC; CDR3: CASSDRSNSYNEQFF
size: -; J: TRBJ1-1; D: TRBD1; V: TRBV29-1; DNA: TGCAGCGTACACAACAGGGGGAGGTGGACTGAAGCTTTCTTT; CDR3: CSVHNRGRWTEAFF
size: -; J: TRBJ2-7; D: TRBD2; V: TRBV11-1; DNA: TGTGCCAGCAGCTTAACCCAACTAGCGGGAGGGTCGAGAGAGCAGTACTTC; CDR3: CASSLTQLAGGSREQYF
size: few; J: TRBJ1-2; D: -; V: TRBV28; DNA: TGTGCCAGCAGTTCCCGGGGAGCTGGCTACACCTTC; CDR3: CASSSRGAGYTF
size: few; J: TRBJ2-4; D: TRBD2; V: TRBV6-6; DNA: TGTGCCAGCAGTTCGGGGGGGCCAGCCAAAAACATTCAGTACTTC; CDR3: CASSSGGPAKNIQYF
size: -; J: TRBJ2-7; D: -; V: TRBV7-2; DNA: TGTGCCAGCAGCGGCGGACTAAACGAGTTTGCCTACGAGCAGTACTTC; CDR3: CASSGGLNEFAYEQYF
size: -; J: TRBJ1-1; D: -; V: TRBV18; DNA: TGTGCCAGCTCCCCCGGGGAACTACAAGTGAACACTGAAGCTTTCTTT; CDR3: CASSPGELQVNTEAFF
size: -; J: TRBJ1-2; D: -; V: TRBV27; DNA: TGTGCCAGCAGTTTCGGGGGGCTGGTCTATGGCTACACCTTC; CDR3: CASSFGGLVYGYTF
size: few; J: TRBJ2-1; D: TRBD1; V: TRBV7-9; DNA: TGTGCCAGCAGCTTAGAGACAGGGGTCTATGAGCAGTTCTTC; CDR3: CASSLETGVYEQFF
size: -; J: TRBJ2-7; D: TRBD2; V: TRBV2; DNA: TGTGCCAGCAGGTATCGGGCTAGCGGGGTCTACGAGCAGTACTTC; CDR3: CASRYRASGVYEQYF
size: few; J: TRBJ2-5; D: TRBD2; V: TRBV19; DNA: TGTGCCAGTAGCCCGGGACTAGCGGGAGAGACCCAGTACTTC; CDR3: CASSPGLAGETQYF
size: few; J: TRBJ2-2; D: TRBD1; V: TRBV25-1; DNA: TGTGCCAGCAGGTCCGGGACAGCAAACACCGGGGAGCTGTTTTTT; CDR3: CASRSGTANTGELFF
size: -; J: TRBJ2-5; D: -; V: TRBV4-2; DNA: TGTGCCAGCAGCCGGGGGGAAGAGACCCAGTACTTC; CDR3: CASSRGEETQYF
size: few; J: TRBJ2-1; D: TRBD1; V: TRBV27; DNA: TGTGCCAGCAGTTCTATGGGGGGACAGGGAGGATGGTTCTTC; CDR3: CASSSMGGQGGWFF
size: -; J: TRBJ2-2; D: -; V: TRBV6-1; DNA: TGTGCCAGCAGTGTGGCCGATATCGGGGGCACCGGGGAGCTGTTTTTT; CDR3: CASSVADIGGTGELFF
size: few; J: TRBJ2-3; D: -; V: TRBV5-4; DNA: TGTGCCAGCAGCTCCAGGGGTAGCACAGATACGCAGTATTTT; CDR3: CASSSRGSTDTQYF
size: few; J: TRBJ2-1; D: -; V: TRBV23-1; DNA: TGCGCCAGCAGTCAATCGTACCAGGAGGTTGAGCAGTTCTTC; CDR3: CASSQSYQEVEQFF
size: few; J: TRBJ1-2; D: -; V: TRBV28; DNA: TGTGCCAGCAACTTGCCGGGACACGGCGTTATCGGAGGCTACACCTTC; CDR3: CASNLPGHGVIGGYTF
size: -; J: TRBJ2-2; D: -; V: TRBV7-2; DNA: TGTGCCAGCAGCTTCGCGGGCACCGGGGAGCTGTTTTTT; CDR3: CASSFAGTGELFF
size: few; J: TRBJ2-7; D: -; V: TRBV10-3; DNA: TGTGCCATCAGGGAACAGGCAGGGGCGAGAGAGCAGTACTTC; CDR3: CAIREQAGAREQYF
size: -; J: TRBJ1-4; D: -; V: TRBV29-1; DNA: TGCAGCGCCTCAGTTAATGAAAAACTGTTTTTT; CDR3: CSASVNEKLFF
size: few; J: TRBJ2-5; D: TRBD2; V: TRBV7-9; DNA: TGTGCCAGCAGCTTAGTGGCGGGAGTGGAGACCCAGTACTTC; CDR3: CASSLVAGVETQYF
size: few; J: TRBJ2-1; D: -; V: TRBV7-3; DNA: TGTGCCAGCAGCTTAGGAGGGCGTGAGCAGTTCTTC; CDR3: CASSLGGREQFF
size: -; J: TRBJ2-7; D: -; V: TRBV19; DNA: TGTGCCAGTAGTCGAGACAGGACCGCCTACGAGCAGTACTTC; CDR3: CASSRDRTAYEQYF
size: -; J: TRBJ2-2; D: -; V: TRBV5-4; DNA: TGTGCCAGCAGCCCAAACCCAACCGGGACACCAACCGGGGAGCTGTTTTTT; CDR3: CASSPNPTGTPTGELFF
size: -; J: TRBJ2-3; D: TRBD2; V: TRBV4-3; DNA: TGCGCCAGCAGCCAGGGCAGCGGGAGGGGGACAGATACGCAGTATTTT; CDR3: CASSQGSGRGTDTQYF
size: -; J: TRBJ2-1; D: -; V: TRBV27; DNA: TGTGCCAGCAGCCAAGGACTATCCGTTTACAATGAGCAGTTCTTC; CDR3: CASSQGLSVYNEQFF
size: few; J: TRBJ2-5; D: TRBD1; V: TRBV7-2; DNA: TGTGCCAGCAGCACACGTTCGGGACAGCTCCAAGAGACCCAGTACTTC; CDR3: CASSTRSGQLQETQYF
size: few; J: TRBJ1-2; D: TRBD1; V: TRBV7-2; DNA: TGTGCCAGCAGCCCCCGCACCCGGGACAGGGTTGGCTATGGCTACACCTTC; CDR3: CASSPRTRDRVGYGYTF